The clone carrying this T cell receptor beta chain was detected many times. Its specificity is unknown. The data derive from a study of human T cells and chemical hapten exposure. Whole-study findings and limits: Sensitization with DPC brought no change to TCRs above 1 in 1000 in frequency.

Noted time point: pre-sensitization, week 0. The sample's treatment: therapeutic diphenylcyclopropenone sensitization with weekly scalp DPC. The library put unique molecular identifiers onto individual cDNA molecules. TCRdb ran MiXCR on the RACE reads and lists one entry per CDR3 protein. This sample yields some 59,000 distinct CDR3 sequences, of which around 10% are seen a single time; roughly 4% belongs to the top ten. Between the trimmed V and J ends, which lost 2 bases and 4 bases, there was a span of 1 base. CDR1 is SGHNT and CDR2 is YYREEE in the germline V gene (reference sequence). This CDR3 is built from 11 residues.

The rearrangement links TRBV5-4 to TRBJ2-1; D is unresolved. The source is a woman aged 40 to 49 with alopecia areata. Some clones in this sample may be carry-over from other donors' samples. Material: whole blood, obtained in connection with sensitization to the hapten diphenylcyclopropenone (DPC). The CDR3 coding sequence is TGTGCCAGCAGCTTTTACAATGAGCAGTTCTTC. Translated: CASSFYNEQFF.